These 8 T cell receptor beta chains originate from one sample sequenced in a study of early T cells in non-severe SARS-CoV-2 infection. Via MiXCR, TCRdb re-called the 5' RACE reads, giving one row per CDR3 protein. The sample comprises around 61,000 distinct CDR3 sequences, around 13% of which are singletons, and 2.5% to 3.5% rests with the top ten. Source material: whole blood. The receptors were sampled from an adult who was a healthcare worker with PCR-confirmed SARS-CoV-2 infection or an uninfected control (not recorded which).

This clonotype was detected ten times or more. The chain couples TRBV4-1 to TRBJ1-5; 7 bases fit TRBD1. The trim removed 0 bases at V and 8 bases at J, leaving 13 bases unmatched. Germline V CDR1 and CDR2: MGHRA, YSYEKL. This CDR3 has 17 amino acids. Here the CDR3 reads CASSQDSGDRALKPQHF. CDR3 nucleotide sequence: TGCGCCAGCAGCCAAGATTCCGGCGACAGGGCTTTGAAGCCCCAGCATTTT.

This clonotype was counted many times. The gene calls are TRBV7-9 and TRBJ2-3; D unclear. Per the germline V gene, CDR1 is SEHNR and CDR2 is FQNEAQ (reference sequence). CDR3 length equals 13 residues. The ends were cut back, 0 bases at V and 4 bases at J, with 5 bases in the middle. CDR3 coding DNA: TGTGCCAGCAGCTTAGCAGTCCCAGATACGCAGTATTTT. Protein: CASSLAVPDTQYF.

This rearrangement joins TRBV24-1 to TRBJ2-7; D remains ambiguous. The length of the CDR3 is 13 residues. The germline V and J ends were trimmed by 1 base and 6 bases, with 9 bases remaining between them. CDR1 and CDR2 from the germline V gene are KGHDR and SFDVKD. The CDR3 nucleotides are TGTGCCACCAGTGATTTTGGCGGCTTCGAGCAGTACTTC. This codes for CATSDFGGFEQYF.

In its sample, this clonotype was seen many times. The V call is TRBV28, the J call TRBJ2-7; D is uncertain. Germline V CDR1 and CDR2: MDHEN, SYDVKM. V was shortened by 3 bases and J by 2 bases, with 14 bases between the two germline ends. The CDR3 length is 15 residues. DNA of the CDR3: TGTGCCAGCAGTTTTACCGACCACAGCACCTACGAGCAGTACTTC. This encodes CASSFTDHSTYEQYF.

This clonotype was observed at least ten times. J is TRBJ1-1 and V is TRBV29-1; 7 positions match TRBD1. V shed 8 bases, J shed 0 bases, and the junction held 6 bases outside the gene matches. From germline, CDR1 is SQVTM and CDR2 ANQGSEA. CDR3 length: 13 amino acids. The DNA for the CDR3 is TGCAGCACAAAACAGGGGATGAACACTGAAGCTTTCTTT. Translating gives CSTKQGMNTEAFF.

Remarks on this clonotype: A read error may be the cause here, since a much bigger clone is one base away. V gene TRBV7-3 combines with J gene TRBJ1-5; 7 positions match TRBD1. CDR3 length: 13 residues. The germline gives CDR1 SGHTA, CDR2 FQGTGA. The CDR3 DNA reads as TGTGCCAACAGCTCATACAGGGGCCAGCCCCAGCATTTT. This codes for CANSSYRGQPQHF.

Many counts were recorded for this clonotype. The CDR3 loop is CASSLESGRGNQPQHF. In DNA form, the CDR3 reads TGTGCCAGCAGCTTAGAGTCAGGCAGGGGCAATCAGCCCCAGCATTTT. The chain combines TRBV11-2 with TRBJ1-5, with TRBD1 as a possible D gene (5 bases). Germline loops: CDR1 SGHAT, CDR2 FQNNGV. Trimming took 0 bases from V and 2 from J, leaving 11 bases between them. There are 16 residues in the CDR3.

This clonotype has ten or more counts. The rearrangement uses TRBV2 and TRBJ1-1, with D possibly being TRBD1 (5 bases). This CDR3 spans 13 amino acids. Germline CDR1 reads SNHLY; CDR2 reads FYNNEI. V lost 2 bases and J lost 10, with 14 bases in between. The CDR3 nucleotides read TGTGCCAGCAGTGAACGAAGCAGGGAACGAGCTTTCTTT. It yields the protein CASSERSRERAFF.